The 28 T cell receptor beta chains listed next were all sequenced from one sample in a study of shared T cell receptors in the human thymus. Data came from immunoSEQ multiplex PCR; TCRdb stores just in-frame clones and leaves some out. This table holds 720,000 or so clones, approximately 85% found once. The same sample was also used in a study of human thymus T cells.

Sequencing used thymocytes. These receptor sequences come from a girl in the first two years of life with a congenital heart defect.

This clone occurred once. The chain carries TRBV25-1 and TRBJ1-2; weak D call: TRBD1 (6 bases). The CDR3 totals 14 residues. Per germline, CDR1 MGHDK and CDR2 SYGVNS. V lost 3 bases, J lost 3 bases, and 11 bases lay in between. The CDR3 DNA follows: TGTGCCAGCAGTGACCAGACAGGTGACTATGGCTACACCTTC. Its translation: CASSDQTGDYGYTF.

The chain is built from TRBV18 and TRBJ2-5; D may be TRBD2 (6 bases). Germline lookup yields CDR1 KGHSH and CDR2 LQKENI. The CDR3 spans 16 residues. Trimming took 6 bases from V and 2 from J, leaving 19 bases between them. Here the CDR3 reads CASSPKRLATQETQYF. The CDR3 coding sequence is TGTGCCAGCTCTCCGAAGCGGCTAGCGACACAAGAGACCCAGTACTTC.

The V and J genes are TRBV4-1 and TRBJ1-4, with a possible D match to TRBD1 (5 bases). Trimming took 0 bases from V and 2 from J, leaving 7 bases between them. In germline, CDR1 is MGHRA, CDR2 YSYEKL. This CDR3 is 15 amino acids long. The CDR3 sequence is CASSQDRGTNEKLFF. In DNA, the CDR3 is TGCGCCAGCAGCCAAGATCGGGGGACTAATGAAAAACTGTTTTTT.

This sequence joins TRBV7-2 and TRBJ1-1; possible D gene TRBD1, 5 bases. The CDR3 extends over 15 amino acids. Trimming stripped 4 bases from V and 3 bases from J, with 15 bases between. The germline V gene has CDR1 SGHTA and CDR2 FQGNSA. The DNA for the CDR3 is TGTGCCAGCAGCTCGAATCAGCAGGGCCACACTGAAGCTTTCTTT. It yields the protein CASSSNQQGHTEAFF. Together with reference TRBV7-2 and TRBJ1-1, the CDR3 gives the full variable domain: GAGVSQSPSNKVTEKGKDVELRCDPISGHTALYWYRQSLGQGLEFLIYFQGNSAPDKSGLPSDRFSAERTGGSVSTLTIQRTQQEDSAVYLCASSSNQQGHTEAFFGQGTRLTVV.

A single count supports this clone. The chain joins TRBV2 to TRBJ1-2, with D possibly being TRBD1 (6 bases). There are 13 residues in the CDR3. Germline V CDR1 and CDR2: SNHLY, FYNNEI. V gave up 6 bases and J gave up 8 bases, with 16 bases separating them. In DNA, the CDR3 is TGTGCCAGCAGGAAAGGGGGGGCGATCGGCTACACCTTC. This encodes CASRKGGAIGYTF.

This chain links TRBV7-6 with TRBJ1-4, with TRBD1 matching over 7 bases. CDR3 length equals 17 residues. J was trimmed by 4 bases and V by 2 bases; bases with no gene match: 10. Germline V CDR1 and CDR2: SGHVS, FNYEAQ. CDR3 residues: CASSLRDGTDDNEKLFF. The CDR3 DNA reads TGTGCCAGCAGCTTAAGGGATGGGACAGATGATAATGAAAAACTGTTTTTT.

The V gene is TRBV29-1, the J gene TRBJ1-2; unclear D gene. Germline values: CDR1 SQVTM, CDR2 ANQGSEA. The CDR3 totals 15 residues. V was clipped by 2 bases and J by 4 bases, with 17 bases between them. The CDR3 nucleotides read TGCAGCGTTGAACCCAAGGTGGAGGACCTCTATGGCTACACCTTC. This gives the protein CSVEPKVEDLYGYTF.

The genes are TRBV25-1 and TRBJ1-3; D is perhaps TRBD1 (5 bases). The V gene lost 4 bases and the J gene lost 0 bases, with 13 bases spanning the gap. Germline loops: CDR1 MGHDK, CDR2 SYGVNS. There are 16 residues in the CDR3. CDR3 residues: CASSGGEARSGNTIYF. The DNA for the CDR3 is TGTGCCAGCAGTGGGGGGGAGGCCCGCTCTGGAAACACCATATATTTT.

CDR3 nucleotide sequence: TGTGCCAGCAGCTTTACAAAGGGACTCCTGAGCGAGCAGTTCTTC. It translates to CASSFTKGLLSEQFF. The chain carries TRBV7-9 and TRBJ2-1, with a possible D match to TRBD2 (6 bases). Trimming stripped 3 bases from V and 10 bases from J, with 19 bases between. CDR3 length equals 15 residues. Germline V gene lookup returns CDR1 SEHNR and CDR2 FQNEAQ (reference sequence).

The chain employs TRBV6-5 and TRBJ1-1; 8 nucleotides match TRBD1. CDR1 MNHEY and CDR2 SVGAGI come from the germline V gene. V lost 5 bases to trimming and J lost 1 base; unmatched junction nucleotides: 3. The CDR3 is 14 amino acids. CDR3 residues: CASSRGQENTEAFF. The CDR3 DNA reads TGTGCCAGCAGTAGGGGACAGGAGAACACTGAAGCTTTCTTT.

The rearrangement uses TRBV27 and TRBJ2-1; no definite D call. CDR1 and CDR2 from the germline V gene are MNHEY and SMNVEV (reference sequence). Between the trimmed V and J ends, which lost 6 bases and 7 bases, there was a span of 13 bases. This CDR3 contains 13 residues. CDR3 sequence: CASSPMTRNEQFF. In DNA, the CDR3 is TGTGCCAGCAGCCCAATGACTCGGAATGAGCAGTTCTTC.

V gene TRBV7-9 combines with J gene TRBJ1-2; 8 bases line up with TRBD1. CDR1 and CDR2 from the germline V gene are SEHNR and FQNEAQ (reference sequence). J lost 3 bases, V lost 1 base, and 10 bases had no gene match. The CDR3 contains 17 residues. This CDR3 reads CASSLEGRDRSHYGYTF. The CDR3 DNA follows: TGTGCCAGCAGCTTAGAAGGGCGGGACAGGAGTCACTATGGCTACACCTTC.

V usage is TRBV6-4 and J usage is TRBJ2-1, with D possibly matching TRBD1 (6 bases). This CDR3 is 15 amino acids long. Germline V gene lookup returns CDR1 MRHNA and CDR2 SNTAGT. V lost 2 bases to trimming and J lost 5 bases, with 13 bases between them. The CDR3: CASSDAGVGNNEQFF. CDR3 nucleotides: TGTGCCAGCAGTGACGCAGGGGTCGGGAACAATGAGCAGTTCTTC.

Written as DNA, the CDR3 is TGTGCCAGCAGCTTAGGGGGGACAGACGATGGCTACACCTTC. This gives the protein CASSLGGTDDGYTF. The J gene is TRBJ1-2, the V gene TRBV7-9; 7 bases fit TRBD1. Germline CDR1 reads SEHNR; CDR2 reads FQNEAQ (reference sequence). The CDR3 is 14 residues long. V dropped 1 base and J dropped 6; count of bases not matched to a gene: 5.

The rearrangement uses TRBV4-3 and TRBJ1-3; 8 bases are shared with TRBD1. Losses at the gene ends were 1 base for V and 4 bases for J; bases not matched to a gene: 6. In germline, CDR1 is LGHNA, CDR2 YSLEER. The length of the CDR3 is 16 residues. The DNA of the CDR3 is TGCGCCAGCAGCCAAGGTTTTCGGGACAGGGGAAACACCATATATTTT. Residues: CASSQGFRDRGNTIYF.

This CDR3 is CASSHLPGGLSEQYF. CDR3 in DNA: TGCGCCAGCAGCCATCTCCCGGGGGGGCTAAGCGAGCAGTACTTC. This chain links TRBV4-1 with TRBJ2-7; 8 bases line up with TRBD2. CDR3 length: 15 amino acids. V lost 3 bases, J lost 6 bases, and 10 bases stayed unmatched. Germline lookup yields CDR1 MGHRA and CDR2 YSYEKL.

V usage is TRBV5-6 and J usage is TRBJ1-1; 7 bases are a match to TRBD1. The V gene's germline CDR1 is SGHDT and CDR2 YYEEEE. The CDR3 totals 14 residues. V lost 3 bases to trimming and J lost 1 base; unmatched junction nucleotides: 3. Here the CDR3 reads CASSSGQTNTEAFF. The DNA of the CDR3 is TGTGCCAGCAGCTCGGGACAGACGAACACTGAAGCTTTCTTT.

The genes are TRBV11-2 and TRBJ2-2, with D possibly TRBD1 on 5 matching bases. This CDR3 contains 18 residues. Germline assignment: CDR1 SGHAT and CDR2 FQNNGV. Trimming took 4 bases from V and 0 from J, leaving 18 bases between them. In nucleotides, the CDR3 is TGTGCCAGCAGCTACGACAGACTCCGAACGTCGAACACCGGGGAGCTGTTTTTT. Amino acid sequence: CASSYDRLRTSNTGELFF.

J is TRBJ1-5 and V is TRBV4-1; D remains ambiguous. Trimming pared 0 bases from V and 0 bases from J, leaving 9 bases between. The CDR3 spans 16 residues. Germline CDR1 reads MGHRA; CDR2 reads YSYEKL. CDR3 DNA: TGCGCCAGCAGCCAAGACGGGGTTTATAGCAATCAGCCCCAGCATTTT. This sequence encodes CASSQDGVYSNQPQHF.

The CDR3 DNA reads TGTGCCACCAGCAGGTGGGACAGTTCCTACGAGCAGTACTTC. Amino acid sequence: CATSRWDSSYEQYF. The V call is TRBV15, the J call TRBJ2-7; 7 nucleotides agree with TRBD1. V gave up 3 bases and J gave up 1 base; unmatched junction bases: 3. CDR1 is LNHNV, CDR2 YYDKDF, per germline (reference sequence). CDR3 length: 14 amino acids.

The CDR3 protein is CASSPGQGNLEQFF. The CDR3 coding sequence is TGCGCCAGCAGCCCTGGACAGGGAAACTTGGAGCAGTTCTTC. The rearrangement links TRBV5-1 to TRBJ2-1; TRBD1 agrees at 8 bases. The germline V gene encodes CDR1 SGHRS and CDR2 YFSETQ. This CDR3 comprises 14 residues. V lost 4 bases, J lost 10 bases, and 10 bases stayed unmatched.

The chain carries TRBV27 and TRBJ2-6, with D possibly matching TRBD1 (5 bases). The CDR3 is made up of 19 amino acids. Germline CDR1 reads MNHEY; CDR2 reads SMNVEV (reference sequence). V gave up 2 bases and J gave up 4 bases, with 21 bases separating them. The CDR3 is CASSLAGQVPGSGANVLTF. Here the CDR3 DNA reads TGTGCCAGCAGTTTAGCAGGACAAGTGCCGGGTTCCGGGGCCAACGTCCTGACTTTC.

The J gene is TRBJ2-7, the V gene TRBV14; 7 bases align to TRBD1. Germline CDR1 reads SGHDN; CDR2 reads FVKESK. The trim removed 4 bases at V and 0 bases at J, leaving 9 bases unmatched. This CDR3 has 16 amino acids. The CDR3 sequence is CASSRIPTGNSYEQYF. Here the CDR3 DNA reads TGTGCCAGCAGCCGAATTCCGACAGGGAACTCCTACGAGCAGTACTTC.

The chain uses TRBV9 and TRBJ1-2; 7 bases are shared with TRBD1. CDR1 and CDR2 from the germline V gene are SGDLS and YYNGEE. V shed 3 bases and J 2 bases; nucleotides not matched to a gene: 13. CDR3 size: 17 residues. The CDR3 DNA follows: TGTGCCAGCAGCGCCCTCCAAGGAGACAGGGCGAACTATGGCTACACCTTC. This encodes CASSALQGDRANYGYTF. Complete variable domain (other parts from reference TRBV9 and TRBJ1-2): DSGVTQTPKHLITATGQRVTLRCSPRSGDLSVYWYQQSLDQGLQFLIQYYNGEERAKGNILERFSAQQFPDLHSELNLSSLELGDSALYFCASSALQGDRANYGYTFGSGTRLTVV.

The chain uses TRBV15 and TRBJ2-3, with D tentatively TRBD2 (6 bases). CDR1 and CDR2 (germline): LNHNV, YYDKDF (reference sequence). V lost 2 bases, J lost 1 base, and 10 bases lay in between. There are 15 residues in the CDR3. The CDR3 DNA sequence: TGTGCCACCAGCAGATCCGGGACTGGCACAGATACGCAGTATTTT. This translates into CATSRSGTGTDTQYF.

The chain couples TRBV28 to TRBJ1-1; D gene ambiguous. The CDR3 runs 13 residues. Deletions cut 2 bases from V and 5 bases from J, with 9 bases between. Germline V CDR1 and CDR2: MDHEN, SYDVKM. The CDR3 DNA reads TGTGCCAGCAGTTTAGAGTTGAGGACTGAAGCTTTCTTT. Protein sequence: CASSLELRTEAFF.

The rearrangement joins TRBV6-1 to TRBJ2-7, with 9 bases that match TRBD2. This CDR3 has 15 amino acids. Germline CDR1 and CDR2: MNHNS and SASEGT. V lost 6 bases and J lost 3; bases outside the gene matches: 9. The CDR3 DNA reads as TGTGCCAGCAGCAAGGAGGGCGGGGGGGTCTACGAGCAGTACTTC. Amino acid sequence: CASSKEGGGVYEQYF.

Concerning this clone: The same CDR3 can be traced to other DNA sequences in this sample. The genes are TRBV4-1 and TRBJ1-6; 9 bases match TRBD1. With 8 bases clipped from V and 0 bases from J, the junction kept 11 bases outside the gene matches. CDR1 is MGHRA, CDR2 YSYEKL, per germline. The CDR3 has 18 residues. CDR3 amino acids: CASGPGQGAHSYNSPLHF. In DNA, the CDR3 is TGCGCCAGCGGACCGGGACAGGGCGCCCACTCCTATAATTCACCCCTCCACTTT.